This T cell receptor beta chain was sequenced for a study of blood T cells in healthy people across ages. Study conclusions and caveats: Donor CMV status was unknown, possibly confounding expanded clonotype changes. Diversity of TCR beta per million T cells declined in a roughly linear way with age.

A second 7 to 11 cycle PCR used barcoded and J-beta primers. TCRdb called the 5' RACE reads again in MiXCR, with one record for every CDR3 protein. Among 700,000 or so distinct CDR3 sequences, around 43% were seen once, and the ten largest hold around 30%. On this clonotype itself: What it binds is unknown.

The V end was cut by 5 bases, the J end by 5 bases, with 10 bases between. This CDR3 comprises 12 residues. Germline assignment: CDR1 MNHNS and CDR2 SASEGT. The V and J genes are TRBV6-1 and TRBJ2-7; D is unresolved. The source of this sequence is an elderly man in good health. The sequenced sample consisted of blood. CDR3 region: CASSKIQHEQYF. The CDR3 coding sequence is TGTGCCAGCAGTAAAATACAACACGAGCAGTACTTC.